The entry below gives a single TCR beta chain sequence along with its context. Its antigen is currently unknown. This sample was taken from a study of T cell repertoires in aging, cancer and after chemotherapy. General study results and limits: Untreated cancer patients had significantly lower blood TCR diversity than age-matched healthy donors.

Peripheral blood genomic DNA, not sorted cells or RNA, was the template. Rearranged V-D-J TRB sequences were amplified with a mixed TRB-A/B primer pool. MiXCR was run by TCRdb on the multiplex PCR reads, yielding one entry per CDR3 protein. The sample lists about 6,100 distinct CDR3 sequences; about 32% were seen once. The germline V and J ends were trimmed by 5 bases and 8 bases, with 9 bases remaining between them. CDR3 length: 12 residues. Germline V CDR1 and CDR2: SGHTA, FQGNSA. Sequencing used blood. This receptor was obtained from a human donor with a blood cancer. The chain uses TRBV7-2 and TRBJ1-4; D gene uncertain. Written as DNA, the CDR3 is TGTGCCAGCAGCAAATGGGGAGAAAAACTGTTTTTT. Protein: CASSKWGEKLFF.